Given below is one TCR beta chain in context. The sample is drawn from a study of T cell responses to AZD1222 COVID-19 vaccine. Study details: Whether given at about 4 or about 12 weeks, second doses were pooled.

Repertoires were generated with immunoSEQ multiplex PCR, while TCRdb's copy carries only in-frame clones and drops some. The table has about 180,000 clones, 88% seen once. The material was peripheral blood, obtained on day 0 of AZD1222 vaccination. The receptor was derived from an adult in good health.

CDR3 region: CTSSQTPLGQGDKNDQPQHF. The CDR3 DNA is TGCACCAGCAGCCAAACCCCTCTGGGACAGGGGGATAAGAACGATCAGCCCCAGCATTTT. The chain employs TRBV1 and TRBJ1-5; the DNA was not used to check the table's D call, TRBD1. TRBV1 is a pseudogene segment. The CDR3 consists of 20 residues.